Following are 21 T cell receptor beta chains from one sample sequenced in a study of breast tumors, draining lymph nodes, adjacent tissues. Breast cancer patients provided tissue from their axillary draining lymph nodes. MiXCR, applied by TCRdb to the multiplex PCR reads, yields one record per CDR3 protein. Among some 110,000 distinct CDR3 sequences listed, about 29% were seen once. Material for sequencing was axillary lymph node tissue. The origin of the receptors is a female donor with breast cancer. Some clones in this sample may be carry-over from other donors' samples.

This clonotype was observed many times. The rearrangement joins TRBV29-1 to TRBJ2-1; tentatively, D is TRBD1 or TRBD2 (5 bases each). CDR1 SQVTM and CDR2 ANQGSEA come from the germline V gene. This CDR3 spans 13 amino acids. V lost 4 bases and J 6 bases, leaving 13 bases between the germline ends. CDR3 sequence reads: CSVVGTLPNEQFF. The CDR3 region has the DNA TGCAGCGTTGTCGGGACCCTACCCAATGAGCAGTTCTTC.

This clonotype was seen only once. This chain joins TRBV4-3 and TRBJ2-6; no clear D gene. The CDR3 loop spans 15 amino acids. CDR1 is LGHNA, CDR2 YSLEER, per germline. The V gene lost 0 bases and the J gene lost 4 bases, with 7 bases spanning the gap. CDR3 DNA: TGCGCCAGCAGCCAAGATAATGCAGGGGCCAACGTCCTGACTTTC. Protein product: CASSQDNAGANVLTF.

This clonotype was detected ten times or more. This rearrangement joins TRBV19 to TRBJ1-1, with 8 bases that match TRBD1. The V gene's germline CDR1 is LNHDA and CDR2 SQIVND (reference sequence). V shed 3 bases and J 5 bases; nucleotides not matched to a gene: 8. This CDR3 is built from 15 residues. The CDR3 nucleotides are TGTGCCAGTAGTATTGGACAGGGCATTGGGACTGAAGCTTTCTTT. This codes for CASSIGQGIGTEAFF.

This clonotype was counted many times. The gene calls are TRBV5-1 and TRBJ2-3; unclear D gene. V shed 0 bases and J shed 1 base, with 9 bases lying between them. This CDR3 has 15 amino acids. Germline V gives CDR1 SGHRS, CDR2 YFSETQ. CDR3 bases: TGCGCCAGCAGCTTGGTGAGTTTCCGCACAGATACGCAGTATTTT. It is translated as CASSLVSFRTDTQYF.

Of note for this clonotype: Possible read error: a much larger clone is one base away. This chain uses TRBV10-3 with TRBJ2-3, with a possible D match to TRBD1 (5 bases). Germline lookup yields CDR1 ENHRY and CDR2 SYGVKD. The CDR3 loop spans 15 amino acids. CDR3 in amino acids: CTIADTGAPTDTQYF. CDR3 nucleotides: TGTACCATCGCGGATACAGGAGCCCCCACAGATACGCAGTATTTT.

On this clonotype itself: One end of the junction is discordant with germline, which a read error may explain. V gene TRBV7-3 combines with J gene TRBJ1-2; D uncertain. From germline, CDR1 is SGHTA and CDR2 FQGTGA. The CDR3 is 13 residues long. CDR3 loop: CVSLYSSKGDYTF. CDR3 in DNA: TGTGTCAGCCTCTACAGTTCTAAGGGAGACTACACCTTC. The full variable domain, its missing parts supplied by reference TRBV7-3 and TRBJ1-2, is GAGVSQTPSNKVTEKGKYVELRCDPISGHTALYWYRQSLGQGPEFLIYFQGTGAADDSGLPNDRFFAVRPEGSVSTLKIQRTERGDSAVYLCVSLYSSKGDYTFGSGTRLTVV.

The J gene is TRBJ1-5, the V gene TRBV6-2 or TRBV6-3, with a possible D match to TRBD1 (5 bases). V was shortened by 6 bases and J by 4 bases, with 10 bases between the two germline ends. Germline values: CDR1 MNHEY, CDR2 SVGEGT. This CDR3 contains 13 residues. CDR3 sequence reads: CASSHGANQPQHF. The CDR3, as DNA: TGTGCCAGCAGCCACGGGGCTAATCAGCCCCAGCATTTT.

This clonotype was detected many times. The chain carries TRBV9 and TRBJ2-5, with D perhaps matching TRBD1 or TRBD2 (5 bases each). The CDR3 runs to 15 residues. Germline V gives CDR1 SGDLS, CDR2 YYNGEE. V lost 0 bases, J lost 5 bases, and 14 bases lay in between. The CDR3 is CASSVEGTKGETQYF. DNA of the CDR3: TGTGCCAGCAGCGTAGAAGGGACCAAAGGGGAGACCCAGTACTTC.

This clonotype was counted a few times. V and J are TRBV6-6 and TRBJ2-7; possibly TRBD1 for D (6 bases). CDR3 size: 15 residues. From germline, CDR1 is MNHNY and CDR2 SVGAGI (reference sequence). V was pared by 7 bases and J by 1 base, with 17 bases between. CDR3 in DNA: TGTGCCAGCACCCCTAGACAGGAGCCTTCCTACGAGCAGTACTTC. Translating it yields CASTPRQEPSYEQYF.

This clonotype has at least ten counts. V gene TRBV30 combines with J gene TRBJ2-5; D is possibly TRBD2 (6 bases). The CDR3 sequence is 12 residues long. V gave up 5 bases and J gave up 4 bases, with 11 bases separating them. Germline V gene lookup returns CDR1 GTSNPN and CDR2 SVGIG (reference sequence). CDR3 protein: CAWGGWGETQYF. The CDR3 DNA follows: TGTGCCTGGGGGGGGTGGGGAGAGACCCAGTACTTC.

The sample holds many counts of this clonotype. The chain uses TRBV19 and TRBJ2-5; D is uncertain. The CDR3 contains 13 residues. CDR1 LNHDA and CDR2 SQIVND come from the germline V gene (reference sequence). The V end lost 5 bases, the J end lost 11 bases, and 18 bases lay between the germline ends. CDR3 in DNA: TGTGCCAGTAGTGTACGAGAAAAAAAGGTACAGTACTTC. Its translation: CASSVREKKVQYF.

Ten or more counts support this clonotype. The gene calls are TRBV4-3 and TRBJ2-2; D tentatively fits TRBD1 or TRBD2 (5 bases each). Germline assignment: CDR1 LGHNA and CDR2 YSLEER. The CDR3 is 13 amino acids. V was pared by 3 bases and J by 6 bases, with 8 bases between. The CDR3 nucleotides read TGCGCCAGCAGCCACATGGGACCCGGGGAGCTGTTTTTT. Translated, it gives CASSHMGPGELFF.

At least ten counts were recorded for this clonotype. The rearrangement joins TRBV12-3 or TRBV12-4 to TRBJ2-2, with D possibly matching TRBD1 (6 bases). Trimming left V 6 bases short and J 8 bases short, with 16 bases between. The CDR3 covers 14 residues. DNA of the CDR3: TGTGCCAGCAGACTACAGGGATCAAGGGGGGAGCTGTTTTTT. It yields the protein CASRLQGSRGELFF.

J is TRBJ2-3 and V is TRBV20-1, with D possibly TRBD2 on 5 matching bases. Trimming shortened V by 8 bases and J by 11 bases, and 26 bases separated the two germline ends. The germline V gene encodes CDR1 DFQATT and CDR2 SNEGSKA (reference sequence). This CDR3 is built from 14 residues. CDR3 coding DNA: TGCAGTCAGTGCGGACCTAGCCCCACGAATGAGCAGTATTTT. It translates to CSQCGPSPTNEQYF.

The sample holds many counts of this clonotype. This chain joins TRBV18 and TRBJ1-6, with 10 bases aligning to TRBD1. J lost 10 bases, V lost 3 bases, and 15 bases had no gene match. Germline assignment: CDR1 KGHSH and CDR2 LQKENI. The CDR3 has 18 residues. CDR3 DNA: TGTGCCAGCTCACCGTCCCAGAGGTCTGGGACAGGGGTATCACCCCTCCACTTT. It translates to CASSPSQRSGTGVSPLHF. Full variable domain (missing parts from reference TRBV18 and TRBJ1-6): NAGVMQNPRHLVRRRGQEARLRCSPMKGHSHVYWYRQLPEEGLKFMVYLQKENIIDESGMPKERFSAEFPKEGPSILRIQQVVRGDSAAYFCASSPSQRSGTGVSPLHFGNGTRLTVT.

This clonotype showed up just a few times. Given a much more abundant clone one base away, this may be a read error. V is TRBV4-3 and J is TRBJ1-4; TRBD1 matches at 11 bases. Trimming at V came to 0 bases and at J to 4 bases, leaving 4 bases not matched to a gene. The CDR3 extends over 17 amino acids. Looked up from germline, CDR1 is LGHNA and CDR2 is YSLEER. The CDR3 sequence is CASSQDGTGGINEKLFF. The DNA for the CDR3 is TGCGCCAGCAGCCAAGATGGGACAGGGGGAATTAATGAAAAACTGTTTTTT.

This sequence joins TRBV6-6 and TRBJ1-2; possible D gene TRBD1, 6 bases. Trimming removed 5 bases at V and 12 bases at J, with 13 bases between. The V gene's germline CDR1 is MNHNY and CDR2 SVGAGI (reference sequence). This CDR3 has 11 residues. The CDR3 DNA is TGTGCCAGCAGTGACAGGACACGAAACACCTTC. Protein product: CASSDRTRNTF.

This clonotype appeared many times. This chain joins TRBV29-1 and TRBJ2-7; weak D call: TRBD2 (5 bases). This CDR3 spans 14 amino acids. Trimming took 1 base from V and 3 from J, leaving 13 bases between them. The V gene's germline CDR1 is SQVTM and CDR2 ANQGSEA. The CDR3 coding sequence is TGCAGCGTTGAAGGTAGGAGCGAGGGCTACGAGCAGTACTTC. Translation gives CSVEGRSEGYEQYF.

This clonotype showed up many times. The chain couples TRBV6-6 to TRBJ2-1; TRBD2 agrees at 11 bases. The CDR3 extends over 16 amino acids. J gave up 8 bases and V 0 bases, and 6 bases lay outside the gene matches. Germline V gene data show CDR1 as MNHNY and CDR2 as SVGAGI (reference sequence). The CDR3: CASSYSILAGGDEQFF. DNA of the CDR3: TGTGCCAGCAGTTACTCGATATTAGCGGGGGGGGATGAGCAGTTCTTC.

This clonotype was observed a few times. A read error may be the cause here, since a much bigger clone is one base away. The chain recombines TRBV6-1 with TRBJ2-7, with 9 bases aligning to TRBD2. J was trimmed by 2 bases and V by 5 bases; bases with no gene match: 7. CDR3 length: 15 amino acids. In germline, CDR1 is MNHNS, CDR2 SASEGT. CDR3 sequence reads: CASSHGLAITYEQYF. The DNA of the CDR3 is TGTGCCAGCAGTCACGGACTAGCGATAACCTACGAGCAGTACTTC.

V and J are TRBV29-1 and TRBJ2-5; TRBD2 matches at 7 bases. In germline, CDR1 is SQVTM, CDR2 ANQGSEA. The CDR3 consists of 15 residues. Trimming cost V 6 bases and J 5 bases; bases outside gene matches: 15. CDR3 nucleotide sequence: TGCAGCGTGTACCAGCGGGGCGGAGGGAAGGAGACCCAGTACTTC. It codes for CSVYQRGGGKETQYF.